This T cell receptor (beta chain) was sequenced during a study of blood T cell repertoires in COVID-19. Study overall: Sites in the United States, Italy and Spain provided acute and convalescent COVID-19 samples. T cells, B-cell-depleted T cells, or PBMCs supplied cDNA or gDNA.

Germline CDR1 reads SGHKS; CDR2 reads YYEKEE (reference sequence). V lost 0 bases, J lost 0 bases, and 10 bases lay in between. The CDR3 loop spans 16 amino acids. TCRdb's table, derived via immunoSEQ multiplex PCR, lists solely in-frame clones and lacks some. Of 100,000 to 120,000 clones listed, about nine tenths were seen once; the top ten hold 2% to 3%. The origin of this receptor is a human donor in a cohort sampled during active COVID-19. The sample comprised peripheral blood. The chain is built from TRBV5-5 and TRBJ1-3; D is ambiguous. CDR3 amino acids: CASSLGPYRSGNTIYF. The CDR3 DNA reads TGTGCCAGCAGCTTGGGGCCGTACCGCTCTGGAAACACCATATATTTT.